The next 12 T cell receptor beta chains were all read from a single sample in a study of cytomegalovirus exposure and HLA in healthy donors. PCR employed 60 Vbeta and 13 Jbeta primers. Here immunoSEQ multiplex PCR was the method, and the copy in TCRdb shows in-frame clones only, minus some. The sample consists of 120,000 or so clones, 76% of them appearing once. The sequenced sample consisted of PBMCs. These receptors were collected from a man in his fifties in good health and CMV-seropositive.

The chain is built from TRBV27 and TRBJ2-7; perhaps TRBD2 as D (6 bases). The CDR3 is 14 residues long. The germline V and J ends were trimmed by 5 bases and 3 bases, with 14 bases remaining between them. The germline V gene has CDR1 MNHEY and CDR2 SMNVEV (reference sequence). The DNA for the CDR3 is TGTGCCAGCAGTCCCGGCGGAGGGGTCTACGAGCAGTACTTC. Amino acids: CASSPGGGVYEQYF.

J is TRBJ1-6 and V is TRBV5-6, with a weak D call TRBD1 (5 bases). Germline V gene lookup returns CDR1 SGHDT and CDR2 YYEEEE. The CDR3 length is 16 residues. Trimming took off 3 bases at V and 8 bases at J, with 18 bases between the two ends. The DNA of the CDR3 is TGTGCCAGCAGCTCCCGGGGGGGGAAGTGGGATTCACCCCTCCACTTT. This encodes CASSSRGGKWDSPLHF.

This chain links TRBV12-1 with TRBJ2-1; the listed D gene, TRBD1, was not tested against the DNA. TRBV12-1 is an annotated pseudogene. The CDR3 covers 16 residues. CDR3: CASSPRGKAWFNEQFF. The CDR3 DNA sequence: TGTGCCAGCAGCCCCAGGGGAAAGGCTTGGTTCAATGAGCAGTTCTTC.

The chain couples TRBV11-2 to TRBJ1-1, with D unclear. V gave up 5 bases and J gave up 1 base, with 14 bases separating them. From germline, CDR1 is SGHAT and CDR2 FQNNGV. The CDR3 length is 15 residues. CDR3: CASSLPPGRNTEAFF. CDR3 nucleotides: TGTGCCAGCAGCCTACCCCCTGGGCGGAACACTGAAGCTTTCTTT. Drawing the rest from reference TRBV11-2 and TRBJ1-1, the complete variable domain is EAGVAQSPRYKIIEKRQSVAFWCNPISGHATLYWYQQILGQGPKLLIQFQNNGVVDDSQLPKDRFSAERLKGVDSTLKIQPAKLEDSAVYLCASSLPPGRNTEAFFGQGTRLTVV.

J is TRBJ1-1 and V is TRBV19, with a possible D match to TRBD1 (6 bases). From germline, CDR1 is LNHDA and CDR2 SQIVND (reference sequence). With 3 bases removed from V and 10 bases from J, the gap between germline ends came to 12 bases. The CDR3 has 12 residues. The CDR3 spells CASSITGFRAFF. The DNA of the CDR3 is TGTGCCAGTAGTATCACAGGGTTTCGAGCTTTCTTT.

This sequence joins TRBV18 and TRBJ2-7, with TRBD2 matching 13 bases. Germline CDR1 is KGHSH and CDR2 is LQKENI. The CDR3 has 15 amino acids. V lost 6 bases to trimming and J lost 5 bases; unmatched junction nucleotides: 7. The CDR3 nucleotides are TGTGCCAGCTCCCTCGGACTAGCGGGAGCCCACGAGCAGTACTTC. As protein: CASSLGLAGAHEQYF.

This chain connects TRBV11-2 to TRBJ2-3; TRBD1 might be the D (6 bases). The CDR3 consists of 13 residues. Germline V gene sequence: CDR1 SGHAT, CDR2 FQNNGV. The ends were cut back, 8 bases at V and 2 bases at J, with 11 bases in the middle. The CDR3 spells CASGQGYTDTQYF. CDR3 bases: TGTGCCAGCGGGCAGGGGTACACAGATACGCAGTATTTT. Combining the CDR3 with reference TRBV11-2 and TRBJ2-3 gives the whole variable domain EAGVAQSPRYKIIEKRQSVAFWCNPISGHATLYWYQQILGQGPKLLIQFQNNGVVDDSQLPKDRFSAERLKGVDSTLKIQPAKLEDSAVYLCASGQGYTDTQYFGPGTRLTVL.

This chain links TRBV9 with TRBJ2-1; TRBD2 matches 8 bases. This CDR3 has 17 residues. CDR1 is SGDLS and CDR2 is YYNGEE in the germline V gene. V shed 0 bases, J shed 4 bases, and the junction held 9 bases outside the gene matches. The CDR3, as DNA: TGTGCCAGCAGCGTAGCGGGAATAGCGGGGTGGTACAATGAGCAGTTCTTC. Amino acids: CASSVAGIAGWYNEQFF.

The rearrangement links TRBV5-8 to TRBJ1-2, with 7 bases fitting TRBD1. Germline V gene sequence: CDR1 SGHTS, CDR2 YDEGEE. The CDR3 extends over 13 amino acids. Trimming cost V 5 bases and J 4 bases; bases outside gene matches: 5. CDR3 protein: CASRWTGLYGYTF. The DNA for the CDR3 is TGTGCCAGCAGGTGGACAGGACTCTATGGCTACACCTTC.

The chain uses TRBV5-6 and TRBJ1-4; 8 positions match TRBD1. V trimming: 5 bases; J trimming: 8 bases; junction bases outside the gene matches: 5. The length of the CDR3 is 13 residues. Germline V CDR1 and CDR2: SGHDT, YYEEEE. CDR3 nucleotides: TGTGCCAGCAGTGCAGGGGGCGAAGAAAAACTGTTTTTT. It codes for CASSAGGEEKLFF.

This clone occurred a few times. The chain is built from TRBV19 and TRBJ2-7, with 7 positions matching TRBD2. V lost 4 bases, J lost 2 bases, and 20 bases stayed unmatched. Germline V gene lookup returns CDR1 LNHDA and CDR2 SQIVND (reference sequence). The CDR3 extends over 19 amino acids. Here the CDR3 reads CASSTNRLLAGIRPYEQYF. In nucleotides, the CDR3 is TGTGCCAGTAGTACCAACAGACTGTTAGCGGGCATCCGTCCCTACGAGCAGTACTTC.

The V gene is TRBV4-1, the J gene TRBJ1-5; D ambiguous. V dropped 1 base and J dropped 1 base, with 5 bases sitting between them. The germline V gene has CDR1 MGHRA and CDR2 YSYEKL. This CDR3 has 14 residues. CDR3 DNA sequence: TGCGCCAGCAGCCAAGGGGCCAGCAATCAGCCCCAGCATTTT. Residues: CASSQGASNQPQHF.